These T cell receptor beta chains were read from a single sample in a study of T cell responses to AZD1222 COVID-19 vaccine. Libraries were prepared by immunoSEQ multiplex PCR; TCRdb keeps only in-frame clonotypes and omits some of them. The sample contains tens of thousands of clones, about 88% of which appear only once. The material was peripheral blood, obtained 28 days after the second AZD1222 dose. The source is an adult who received the AZD1222 COVID-19 vaccine. CDR3s include the opening cysteine and the closing phenylalanine or tryptophan. D genes are given only for firm matches. For some rows the clone size is stated as once, few or many, or as a class when expanded; others skip it.

clone_size	v_call	d_call	j_call	cdr3_aa	cdr3_nt
.	TRBV5-4	.	TRBJ2-5	CASSLRLSGEETQYF	TGTGCCAGCAGCTTGAGGTTGTCAGGGGAAGAGACCCAGTACTTC
.	TRBV19	.	TRBJ1-6	CASSKAGYTNSPLHF	TGTGCCAGTAGCAAGGCGGGATATACAAATTCACCCCTCCACTTT
.	TRBV7-8	.	TRBJ2-1	CASSHYFGEQFF	TGTGCCAGCAGCCACTACTTCGGTGAGCAGTTCTTC
.	TRBV6-5	TRBD2	TRBJ2-7	CASSRGLAGEQYF	TGTGCCAGCAGCAGGGGACTAGCGGGGGAACAGTACTTC
.	TRBV7-3	.	TRBJ1-1	CASSFQGTGEAFF	TGTGCCAGCAGCTTTCAGGGTACAGGAGAAGCTTTCTTT
.	TRBV18	.	TRBJ1-1	CASSLDIGGNTEAFF	TGTGCCAGCTCACTGGACATCGGGGGGAACACTGAAGCTTTCTTT
.	TRBV19	.	TRBJ1-2	CATEGGSYGYTF	TGTGCCACCGAGGGGGGCTCCTATGGCTACACCTTC
.	TRBV11-2	.	TRBJ2-3	CASSPSTDTQYF	TGTGCCAGCAGCCCCAGCACAGATACGCAGTATTTT
.	TRBV7-3	TRBD1	TRBJ2-1	CASSSGTGTNEQFF	TGTGCCAGCAGTTCCGGGACAGGGACCAATGAGCAGTTCTTC
.	TRBV19	TRBD2	TRBJ2-3	CASSKPGLAGPSGTQYF	TGTGCCAGTAGTAAGCCGGGACTAGCGGGTCCTTCAGGGACGCAGTATTTT
.	TRBV5-1	TRBD1	TRBJ2-5	CASSRDSGQETQYF	TGCGCCAGCAGCCGGGACAGCGGACAAGAGACCCAGTACTTC
.	TRBV19	.	TRBJ1-2	CATSPGGGGEGYGYTF	TGTGCCACCTCTCCCGGAGGGGGGGGCGAGGGCTATGGCTACACCTTC
.	TRBV18	TRBD1	TRBJ1-2	CASSPGQGARGRSNYGYTF	TGTGCCAGCTCACCTGGACAGGGGGCCCGAGGGCGTTCTAACTATGGCTACACCTTC
once	TRBV28	.	TRBJ2-1	CASTVGGFPYNEQFF	TGTGCCAGCACGGTGGGAGGATTTCCCTACAATGAGCAGTTCTTC
.	TRBV19	.	TRBJ1-4	CAAGGGLATNEKLFF	TGTGCCGCCGGCGGGGGGTTGGCAACTAATGAAAAACTGTTTTTT
.	TRBV27	.	TRBJ2-1	CASSSPLQVPYNEQFF	TGTGCCAGCAGCTCCCCCCTACAGGTCCCCTACAATGAGCAGTTCTTC
few	TRBV15	.	TRBJ2-3	CATSREETDTQYF	TGTGCCACCAGCAGAGAAGAGACAGATACGCAGTATTTT
.	TRBV5-1	TRBD1	TRBJ1-3	CASSLQGVRGNTIYF	TGCGCCAGCAGCTTACAGGGGGTGAGAGGAAACACCATATATTTT
few	TRBV7-9	.	TRBJ1-2	CASSTTAGRSGGYTF	TGTGCCAGCAGCACGACCGCAGGGAGGAGTGGTGGCTACACCTTC
.	TRBV4-3	TRBD2	TRBJ2-4	CASSQDNYLAGGPNIQYF	TGCGCCAGCAGCCAAGATAATTACTTAGCGGGAGGGCCGAACATTCAGTACTTC
once	TRBV6-5	TRBD1	TRBJ1-1	CASSYGDRLNTEAFF	TGTGCCAGCAGTTATGGGGACAGGCTGAACACTGAAGCTTTCTTT
.	TRBV4-2	.	TRBJ2-3	CASSLQGDSDTSTDTQYF	TGTGCCAGCAGCCTCCAAGGTGACAGTGATACTAGCACAGATACGCAGTATTTT
.	TRBV10-3	.	TRBJ2-2	CAIRKGSNTGELFF	TGTGCCATCAGGAAGGGGTCAAACACCGGGGAGCTGTTTTTT
.	TRBV6-5	.	TRBJ2-3	CASSSWLAGVDTQYF	TGTGCCAGCAGCTCCTGGCTAGCCGGAGTAGATACGCAGTATTTT
.	TRBV23-1	TRBD1	TRBJ1-2	CASSQTPGQGRSGYTF	TGCGCCAGCAGTCAGACCCCGGGACAGGGAAGGAGTGGCTACACCTTC
.	TRBV19	.	TRBJ1-6	CASRRTVHNSPLHF	TGTGCCAGTAGGAGAACAGTCCATAATTCACCCCTCCACTTT
.	TRBV7-3	.	TRBJ2-5	CASSLSQGSQTQYF	TGTGCCAGCAGCTTAAGCCAGGGGTCTCAGACCCAGTACTTC
.	TRBV18	.	TRBJ2-3	CASSPVEYTDTQYF	TGTGCCAGCTCACCGGTCGAGTACACAGATACGCAGTATTTT
.	TRBV5-1	TRBD1	TRBJ2-7	CASSADRELVEQYF	TGCGCCAGCAGCGCAGACAGGGAGTTGGTCGAGCAGTACTTC
.	TRBV12-3/TRBV12-4	.	TRBJ2-7	CASSLTESEQYF	TGTGCCAGCAGTTTAACTGAGAGCGAGCAGTACTTC
.	TRBV5-8	.	TRBJ1-6	CASSLGPGGSPLHF	TGTGCCAGCAGCTTAGGCCCCGGGGGTTCACCCCTCCACTTT
.	TRBV28	.	TRBJ1-4	CASSFGVGGTNEKLFF	TGTGCCAGCAGTTTTGGGGTCGGGGGAACTAATGAAAAACTGTTTTTT
.	TRBV27	TRBD2	TRBJ2-7	CASSRAALSGRAYEQYF	TGTGCCAGCAGCCGGGCGGCCTTGAGCGGGAGGGCCTACGAGCAGTACTTC
.	TRBV19	.	TRBJ1-5	CASSIDRGAGSSNQPQHF	TGTGCCAGTAGCATAGATCGGGGGGCGGGATCGAGCAATCAGCCCCAGCATTTT
.	TRBV2	.	TRBJ2-7	CASRGTFSYEQYF	TGTGCCAGCAGAGGGACCTTCTCCTACGAGCAGTACTTC
.	TRBV18	TRBD2	TRBJ2-7	CAAGDGIYEQYF	TGTGCCGCGGGGGACGGGATCTACGAGCAGTACTTC
.	TRBV5-1	TRBD2	TRBJ2-3	CASSLGTSGPTDTQYF	TGCGCCAGCAGCTTGGGGACTAGCGGCCCCACAGATACGCAGTATTTT
.	TRBV2	.	TRBJ1-2	CASSDRDGYTF	TGTGCCAGCAGTGACAGGGATGGCTACACCTTC
.	TRBV11-2	TRBD1	TRBJ2-1	CASSSDRGNEQFF	TGTGCCAGCAGCTCGGACAGGGGTAATGAGCAGTTCTTC
.	TRBV10-3	TRBD1	TRBJ2-1	CATRTTGSYNEQFF	TGTGCCACAAGAACGACAGGGTCCTACAATGAGCAGTTCTTC
.	TRBV6-4	.	TRBJ2-1	CASSDRTGRGDNEQFF	TGTGCCAGCAGTGACAGAACAGGGCGTGGGGACAATGAGCAGTTCTTC